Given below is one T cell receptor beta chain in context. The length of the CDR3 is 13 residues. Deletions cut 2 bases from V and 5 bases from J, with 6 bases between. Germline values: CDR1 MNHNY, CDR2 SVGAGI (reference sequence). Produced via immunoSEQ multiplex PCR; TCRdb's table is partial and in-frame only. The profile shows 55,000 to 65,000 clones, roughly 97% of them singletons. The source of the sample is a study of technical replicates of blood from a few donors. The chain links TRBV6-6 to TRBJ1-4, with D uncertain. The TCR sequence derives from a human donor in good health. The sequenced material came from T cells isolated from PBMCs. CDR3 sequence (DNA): TGTGCCAGCAGTTACATACAGAATGAAAAACTGTTTTTT. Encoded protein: CASSYIQNEKLFF.